This T cell receptor beta chain comes out of a study of T-cell reconstitution after alpha-beta-depleted transplantation in children. The CDR3 extends over 13 amino acids. V was pared by 6 bases and J by 7 bases, with 15 bases between. Germline lookup yields CDR1 SQVTM and CDR2 ANQGSEA. A library of TCRbeta sequences, prepared with unique molecular identifiers, was generated. From the PCR reads, TCRdb called clonotypes with MiXCR, one entry per CDR3 protein. The table lists hundreds of thousands of distinct CDR3 sequences, about 14% of them singletons. This material consisted of PBMCs, taken from the stem cell graft. This receptor was obtained from a human donor who donated a stem cell graft to a child with Fanconi anemia. The chain has TRBV29-1 and TRBJ1-4; D gene ambiguous. The CDR3 protein is CSVTPGEGEKLFF. The CDR3 DNA reads TGCAGCGTGACGCCAGGTGAAGGTGAAAAACTGTTTTTT.